These 14 T cell receptor beta chains were all obtained from the same sample, sequenced in a study of cytomegalovirus exposure and HLA in healthy donors. The PCR contained 60 Vbeta and 13 Jbeta primers. Here immunoSEQ multiplex PCR was the method, and the copy in TCRdb shows in-frame clones only, minus some. The sample shows about 190,000 clones, 80% of them seen only once. What was sequenced was PBMCs. The receptors originated from a woman aged 40-49 years in good health and CMV-seronegative.

This chain uses TRBV6-5 with TRBJ1-2, with 7 nucleotides matching TRBD1. V shed 4 bases, J shed 6 bases, and the junction held 8 bases outside the gene matches. Germline loops: CDR1 MNHEY, CDR2 SVGAGI. The CDR3 has 14 amino acids. CDR3 sequence: CASSSDRERNGYTF. In DNA form, the CDR3 reads TGTGCCAGCAGTTCCGACAGGGAGCGGAATGGCTACACCTTC.

This clone was observed a handful of times. The chain combines TRBV30 with TRBJ2-1; 13 nucleotides match TRBD2. J gave up 3 bases and V 5 bases, and 7 bases lay outside the gene matches. Germline assignment: CDR1 GTSNPN and CDR2 SVGIG (reference sequence). The CDR3 spans 16 residues. CDR3 in DNA: TGTGCCTGGGGCTGGACTAGCGGGAGTATCTACAATGAGCAGTTCTTC. Translating gives CAWGWTSGSIYNEQFF.

The V call is TRBV29-1, the J call TRBJ1-2, with D perhaps TRBD1 (5 bases). V was pared by 5 bases and J by 4 bases, with 14 bases between. CDR1 and CDR2 from the germline V gene are SQVTM and ANQGSEA. The CDR3 loop spans 13 amino acids. This CDR3 reads CSVSRGETYGYTF. The CDR3 bases are TGCAGCGTTTCTCGGGGGGAAACCTATGGCTACACCTTC.

The chain carries TRBV6-6 and TRBJ1-1; TRBD1 matches 7 bases. The CDR3 contains 13 residues. The V segment lost 6 bases and the J segment 4 bases; nucleotides outside the gene matches: 5. Per germline, CDR1 MNHNY and CDR2 SVGAGI (reference sequence). The CDR3 nucleotides read TGTGCCAGCAGCTCAGGGGGGAGCACTGAAGCTTTCTTT. The encoded protein is CASSSGGSTEAFF.

This chain links TRBV30 with TRBJ2-2, with TRBD2 identical over 9 bases. V dropped 3 bases and J dropped 6; count of bases not matched to a gene: 5. CDR3 length equals 14 residues. Per the germline V gene, CDR1 is GTSNPN and CDR2 is SVGIG (reference sequence). The CDR3 loop reads CAWRGGRAAGELFF. The CDR3 nucleotides read TGTGCCTGGAGGGGCGGGAGGGCCGCCGGGGAGCTGTTTTTT.

This clone was seen only a few times. The rearrangement uses TRBV10-3 and TRBJ2-7, with 10 positions matching TRBD1. The CDR3 contains 16 residues. V lost 4 bases to trimming and J lost 2 bases; unmatched junction nucleotides: 8. CDR1 is ENHRY and CDR2 is SYGVKD in the germline V gene. The CDR3 nucleotides are TGTGCCATCAGTGTGGGACAGGGGCGTCTACCCTACGAGCAGTACGTC. Its protein is CAISVGQGRLPYEQYV.

The DNA for the CDR3 is TGCGCCAGCAGCGCGACTCAGAATGCGGGGACTGAAGCTTTCTTT. Its translation is CASSATQNAGTEAFF. The V gene is TRBV4-1, the J gene TRBJ1-1; D remains unclear. The ends were cut back, 5 bases at V and 5 bases at J, with 18 bases in the middle. From germline, CDR1 is MGHRA and CDR2 YSYEKL. The CDR3 extends over 15 amino acids.

This clone was recorded a few times. The V gene is TRBV18, the J gene TRBJ1-6, with 8 bases aligning to TRBD1. Trimming at V came to 6 bases and at J to 6 bases, leaving 4 bases not matched to a gene. Germline V gene data show CDR1 as KGHSH and CDR2 as LQKENI. This CDR3 region has 14 residues. CDR3 coding DNA: TGTGCCAGCTCGCCGGGACAGGCTAATTCACCCCTCCACTTT. Encoded protein: CASSPGQANSPLHF.

As regards this clone: An end of the junction does not agree with germline; a read error may underlie this. V is TRBV30 and J is TRBJ2-1; TRBD1 agrees at 10 bases. This CDR3 contains 11 residues. Per germline, CDR1 GTSNPN and CDR2 SVGIG (reference sequence). The CDR3 bases are TGTGCCTGGAGGGCCGGGACAGGGGTAGTCTTC. Translated: CAWRAGTGVVF.

This sequence joins TRBV18 and TRBJ1-1, with D unclear. This CDR3 has 15 residues. The V end was cut by 2 bases, the J end by 1 base, with 11 bases between. Germline lookup yields CDR1 KGHSH and CDR2 LQKENI. This chain's CDR3 is CASSPIRRSNTEAFF. The CDR3 bases are TGTGCCAGCTCACCAATCCGGAGGTCGAACACTGAAGCTTTCTTT.

This clone was observed a single time. The CDR3 coding sequence is TGTGCCAGCAGCCCGAGGGGGGGTATGGAAGCTTTCTTT. Its translation: CASSPRGGMEAFF. This rearrangement joins TRBV7-2 to TRBJ1-1; a possible D gene is TRBD1 (6 bases). CDR1 and CDR2 from the germline V gene are SGHTA and FQGNSA. This CDR3 spans 13 amino acids. V was clipped by 5 bases and J by 8 bases, with 15 bases between them.

This clone has only a few counts. The rearrangement links TRBV18 to TRBJ2-3; TRBD2 matches 10 bases. The CDR3 spans 17 residues. V lost 1 base and J lost 2; bases outside the gene matches: 6. Germline V CDR1 and CDR2: KGHSH, LQKENI. The CDR3 DNA reads as TGTGCCAGCTCACCACTCGGACTAGCGGCCTCCACAGATACGCAGTATTTT. Translating gives CASSPLGLAASTDTQYF.

This clone was detected a few times. The chain employs TRBV18 and TRBJ2-5; a weak D match, TRBD2 (6 bases). The CDR3 runs 20 residues. V was trimmed by 1 base and J by 2 bases, leaving 26 bases between them. CDR1 is KGHSH, CDR2 LQKENI, per germline. The CDR3 nucleotides are TGTGCCAGCTCACCACTAGGAAGTCAGGGAGGCGGATACATACAAGAGACCCAGTACTTC. It codes for CASSPLGSQGGGYIQETQYF.

The chain has TRBV7-3 and TRBJ2-5, with D tentatively TRBD2 (5 bases). Trimming pared 3 bases from V and 5 bases from J, leaving 10 bases between. Germline lookup yields CDR1 SGHTA and CDR2 FQGTGA. The CDR3 extends over 13 amino acids. The CDR3 sequence is CASSLGVAETQYF. The CDR3 DNA is TGTGCCAGCAGCTTGGGAGTCGCGGAGACCCAGTACTTC.